Below, 27 T cell receptor beta chains from the same sample are listed, as sequenced in a study of CD8 T cells in Susac syndrome. An amount of RNA that ranged from roughly 0.5 to 1 ug was reverse transcribed with random hexamers. In TCRdb, the immunoSEQ multiplex PCR reads were re-called with MiXCR into one record per CDR3 protein. This sample has 150,000 to 200,000 distinct CDR3 sequences, with around 93% found just once. The material sequenced was CD4+ T cells from PBMCs. All receptors derive from a human donor in good health.

J is TRBJ2-2 and V is TRBV6-5; 11 nucleotides line up with TRBD1. The germline gives CDR1 MNHEY, CDR2 SVGAGI. This CDR3 is built from 16 residues. Trimming at V came to 6 bases and at J to 4 bases, leaving 7 bases not matched to a gene. CDR3 residues: CASRYPGQGVTGELFF. In DNA form, the CDR3 reads TGTGCCAGCAGATACCCGGGACAGGGGGTCACCGGGGAGCTGTTTTTT.

The chain joins TRBV30 to TRBJ2-5; no clear D gene. CDR3 length: 11 amino acids. V was clipped by 2 bases and J by 7 bases, with 8 bases between them. Per the germline V gene, CDR1 is GTSNPN and CDR2 is SVGIG (reference sequence). CDR3 in DNA: TGTGCCTGGAGTCTTAGGAGGACCCAGTACTTC. It yields the protein CAWSLRRTQYF.

The chain recombines TRBV3-1 with TRBJ2-3, with 12 bases fitting TRBD2. CDR3 size: 17 residues. V lost 3 bases and J lost 2; bases outside the gene matches: 6. In germline, CDR1 is LGHDT, CDR2 YNNKEL (reference sequence). CDR3 protein: CASSQTSGGSYTDTQYF. The CDR3 DNA reads TGTGCCAGCAGCCAGACTAGCGGGGGCTCATACACAGATACGCAGTATTTT.

The rearrangement links TRBV29-1 to TRBJ1-1; no definite D call. The germline V gene encodes CDR1 SQVTM and CDR2 ANQGSEA. Trimming removed 0 bases at V and 0 bases at J, with 5 bases between. This CDR3 comprises 13 residues. The CDR3 region has the DNA TGCAGCGTTGAAGAGCGAGTGAACACTGAAGCTTTCTTT. Protein: CSVEERVNTEAFF. The variable domain in full, with the rest retrieved from reference TRBV29-1 and TRBJ1-1, is SAVISQKPSRDICQRGTSLTIQCQVDSQVTMMFWYRQQPGQSLTLIATANQGSEATYESGFVIDKFPISRPNLTFSTLTVSNMSPEDSSIYLCSVEERVNTEAFFGQGTRLTVV.

The chain couples TRBV19 to TRBJ1-5; D gene ambiguous. The CDR3 extends over 14 amino acids. V lost 7 bases and J 7 bases, leaving 17 bases between the germline ends. CDR1 is LNHDA and CDR2 is SQIVND in the germline V gene (reference sequence). The CDR3 spells CASTERERGQPQHF. The CDR3 DNA sequence: TGTGCCAGTACCGAAAGGGAAAGAGGACAGCCCCAGCATTTT.

The chain recombines TRBV5-1 with TRBJ1-4; TRBD1 aligns across 7 bases. The CDR3 totals 15 residues. Germline CDR1 SGHRS, CDR2 YFSETQ. Losses at the gene ends were 4 bases for V and 5 bases for J; bases not matched to a gene: 8. The CDR3 region is CASSRQQGTNEKLFF. CDR3 nucleotide sequence: TGCGCCAGCAGCCGACAACAGGGGACGAATGAAAAACTGTTTTTT.

This chain joins TRBV12-3 or TRBV12-4 and TRBJ2-2; D is unclear. Trimming shortened V by 6 bases and J by 3 bases, and 11 bases separated the two germline ends. The CDR3 extends over 14 amino acids. CDR3 protein: CASSIRVYTGELFF. The DNA for the CDR3 is TGTGCCAGCAGCATAAGGGTATACACCGGGGAGCTGTTTTTT.

The V and J genes are TRBV29-1 and TRBJ1-2; 7 bases align to TRBD1. This CDR3 comprises 14 residues. Germline-derived CDR1 and CDR2 are SQVTM and ANQGSEA. The trim removed 6 bases at V and 5 bases at J, leaving 12 bases unmatched. The CDR3 coding sequence is TGCAGCGTACGAACCACCGGGACAGCTTATGGCTACACCTTC. Protein: CSVRTTGTAYGYTF.

The V call is TRBV6-2 or TRBV6-3, the J call TRBJ2-7, with 9 bases matching TRBD1. This CDR3 is built from 15 residues. The ends lost 6 bases at V and 0 bases at J; junction bases unmatched: 6. Per the germline V gene, CDR1 is MNHEY and CDR2 is SVGEGT. In nucleotides, the CDR3 is TGTGCCAGCAGACCTAGGGACAGGGACTCCTACGAGCAGTACTTC. Translation: CASRPRDRDSYEQYF.

V usage is TRBV5-1 and J usage is TRBJ1-1; a weak D match, TRBD1 (6 bases). Germline V CDR1 and CDR2: SGHRS, YFSETQ. Trimming left V 7 bases short and J 3 bases short, with 16 bases between. The CDR3 totals 14 residues. The CDR3 protein is CASAHGQIDTEAFF. Here the CDR3 DNA reads TGCGCCAGCGCCCACGGACAGATTGACACTGAAGCTTTCTTT.

This clonotype was picked up one time. Relative to the germline gene, one junction end is altered; a read error may explain this. The chain combines TRBV7-9 with TRBJ1-2; 10 nucleotides line up with TRBD1. CDR1 SEHNR and CDR2 FQNEAQ come from the germline V gene (reference sequence). CDR3 length: 15 residues. The CDR3 bases are TGTGCCAACAGCTTATTAAGACAGGGGGCAGGAGGCTACACCTTC. Amino acids: CANSLLRQGAGGYTF.

J is TRBJ2-3 and V is TRBV14, with 7 bases lining up with TRBD2. The CDR3 is 14 amino acids. The J segment lost 6 bases and the V segment lost 4 bases, leaving 7 bases of the junction unmatched. Germline CDR1 is SGHDN and CDR2 is FVKESK. The DNA of the CDR3 is TGTGCCAGCAGCCTACTCACTAGCGCGGATACGCAGTATTTT. Residues: CASSLLTSADTQYF.

The CDR3 region has the DNA TGTGCCAGCAGCACTGACTGGGGGACTGAAGCTTTCTTT. This translates into CASSTDWGTEAFF. The chain uses TRBV7-8 and TRBJ1-1, with D possibly matching TRBD1 (5 bases). Germline CDR1 and CDR2: SGHVS and FQNEAQ. CDR3 length: 13 residues. V was clipped by 5 bases and J by 5 bases, with 12 bases between them. Full variable domain (outside the CDR3, taken from reference TRBV7-8 and TRBJ1-1): GAGVSQSPRYKVAKRGQDVALRCDPISGHVSLFWYQQALGQGPEFLTYFQNEAQLDKSGLPSDRFFAERPEGSVSTLKIQRTQQEDSAVYLCASSTDWGTEAFFGQGTRLTVV.

The V and J genes are TRBV6-2 or TRBV6-3 and TRBJ2-4; D gene uncertain. V lost 2 bases to trimming and J lost 0 bases, with 8 bases between them. This CDR3 contains 15 residues. Germline loops: CDR1 MNHEY, CDR2 SVGEGT. The CDR3 sequence is CASSYGTVAKNIQYF. CDR3 nucleotides: TGTGCCAGCAGTTACGGTACAGTAGCCAAAAACATTCAGTACTTC.

The CDR3 loop is CASLTPADGNQPQHF. The CDR3, as DNA: TGTGCCAGCCTCACCCCGGCCGACGGCAATCAGCCCCAGCATTTT. The V call is TRBV7-8, the J call TRBJ1-5; D is undetermined. Trimming removed 8 bases from V and 2 bases from J, with 16 bases in between. The CDR3 runs 15 residues. Per the germline V gene, CDR1 is SGHVS and CDR2 is FQNEAQ.

V gene TRBV20-1 combines with J gene TRBJ1-5; 12 bases match TRBD1. The CDR3 has 15 residues. The germline CDR1 and CDR2 sequences are DFQATT and SNEGSKA (reference sequence). V lost 0 bases and J lost 7; bases outside the gene matches: 4. The chain's CDR3 is CSARDPGTGGQPQHF. CDR3 DNA sequence: TGCAGTGCTAGAGATCCCGGGACAGGGGGCCAGCCCCAGCATTTT.

The gene calls are TRBV20-1 and TRBJ2-1, with 8 bases lining up with TRBD1. The CDR3 is made up of 15 amino acids. The germline V gene has CDR1 DFQATT and CDR2 SNEGSKA (reference sequence). The V gene end was trimmed by 1 base and the J gene end by 4 bases; junction bases not matched to a gene: 6. The CDR3 sequence is CSARADRGRYNEQFF. Here the CDR3 DNA reads TGCAGTGCTAGAGCAGACAGGGGTCGGTACAATGAGCAGTTCTTC.

Only a few counts were recorded for this clonotype. The V gene is TRBV5-1, the J gene TRBJ2-7; maybe TRBD1 (6 bases). Trimming removed 4 bases from V and 0 bases from J, with 11 bases in between. The CDR3 covers 14 residues. Per the germline V gene, CDR1 is SGHRS and CDR2 is YFSETQ. CDR3 residues: CASSTGQSSYEQYF. The CDR3 DNA reads TGCGCCAGCAGCACCGGACAGAGCTCCTACGAGCAGTACTTC.

The genes are TRBV2 and TRBJ2-5, with D maybe TRBD1 (5 bases). Trimming pared 6 bases from V and 1 base from J, leaving 12 bases between. CDR1 is SNHLY and CDR2 is FYNNEI in the germline V gene. The CDR3 consists of 14 residues. In DNA, the CDR3 is TGTGCCAGCAGAGTTACAGGTGGCCAAGAGACCCAGTACTTC. Translating gives CASRVTGGQETQYF.

The chain has TRBV25-1 and TRBJ2-3; TRBD2 matches 10 bases. The germline V gene has CDR1 MGHDK and CDR2 SYGVNS. The CDR3 covers 17 residues. Trimming removed 3 bases from V and 2 bases from J; junction bases left unmatched: 8. CDR3 bases: TGTGCCAGCAGTGATCCGAGACTAGCGGGCCCCACAGATACGCAGTATTTT. Protein sequence: CASSDPRLAGPTDTQYF. Full variable domain (missing parts from reference TRBV25-1 and TRBJ2-3): EADIYQTPRYLVIGTGKKITLECSQTMGHDKMYWYQQDPGMELHLIHYSYGVNSTEKGDLSSESTVSRIRTEHFPLTLESARPSHTSQYLCASSDPRLAGPTDTQYFGPGTRLTVL.

The rearrangement joins TRBV6-1 to TRBJ2-7; 7 bases are a match to TRBD2. CDR1 is MNHNS, CDR2 SASEGT, per germline. This CDR3 is 16 amino acids long. J was trimmed by 0 bases and V by 6 bases; bases with no gene match: 11. CDR3: CASSLTGGPYSYEQYF. DNA of the CDR3: TGTGCCAGCAGCCTCACGGGGGGACCCTACTCCTACGAGCAGTACTTC.

The chain couples TRBV6-2 or TRBV6-3 to TRBJ2-7; D unresolved. Per germline, CDR1 MNHEY and CDR2 SVGEGT. Deletions cut 8 bases from V and 7 bases from J, with 12 bases between. The CDR3 covers 11 residues. The CDR3 spells CASRLWEEQYF. For the CDR3, the DNA is TGTGCCAGCCGTTTATGGGAAGAGCAGTACTTC.

V is TRBV20-1 and J is TRBJ1-5; perhaps TRBD1 as D (5 bases). This CDR3 is built from 12 residues. Germline V CDR1 and CDR2: DFQATT, SNEGSKA (reference sequence). Trimming took 6 bases from V and 3 from J, leaving 9 bases between them. DNA for the CDR3: TGCAGTGCGACAGATACCAATCAGCCCCAGCATTTT. Its protein is CSATDTNQPQHF.

J is TRBJ1-1 and V is TRBV7-3, with D possibly TRBD1 on 5 matching bases. V was trimmed by 5 bases and J by 7 bases, leaving 17 bases between them. The V gene's germline CDR1 is SGHTA and CDR2 FQGTGA. This CDR3 spans 14 amino acids. CDR3 nucleotide sequence: TGTGCCAGCAGCGCCCGAGCAGGGAACGGTGAAGCTTTCTTT. It encodes CASSARAGNGEAFF.

The chain links TRBV19 to TRBJ2-7; D may be TRBD2 (7 bases). CDR1 LNHDA and CDR2 SQIVND come from the germline V gene (reference sequence). This CDR3 has 18 residues. V was cut by 6 bases and J by 3 bases, with 27 bases left in between. The CDR3 reads CASSQTFTYREGNYEQYF. The CDR3 nucleotides are TGTGCCAGTAGCCAAACTTTTACCTACAGGGAGGGGAACTACGAGCAGTACTTC.

The V and J genes are TRBV18 and TRBJ2-7; D not certain. This CDR3 contains 13 residues. Germline lookup yields CDR1 KGHSH and CDR2 LQKENI. Trimming took 2 bases from V and 6 from J, leaving 11 bases between them. The DNA for the CDR3 is TGTGCCAGCTCACCAGAGGACGTATTCGAGCAGTACTTC. The encoded protein is CASSPEDVFEQYF.

The V call is TRBV6-1, the J call TRBJ1-4; D remains ambiguous. Germline values: CDR1 MNHNS, CDR2 SASEGT. Trimming cost V 1 base and J 4 bases, with 4 bases left between them. The CDR3 runs 13 residues. CDR3 sequence: CASSEVHNEKLFF. CDR3 DNA: TGTGCCAGCAGTGAAGTCCATAATGAAAAACTGTTTTTT.